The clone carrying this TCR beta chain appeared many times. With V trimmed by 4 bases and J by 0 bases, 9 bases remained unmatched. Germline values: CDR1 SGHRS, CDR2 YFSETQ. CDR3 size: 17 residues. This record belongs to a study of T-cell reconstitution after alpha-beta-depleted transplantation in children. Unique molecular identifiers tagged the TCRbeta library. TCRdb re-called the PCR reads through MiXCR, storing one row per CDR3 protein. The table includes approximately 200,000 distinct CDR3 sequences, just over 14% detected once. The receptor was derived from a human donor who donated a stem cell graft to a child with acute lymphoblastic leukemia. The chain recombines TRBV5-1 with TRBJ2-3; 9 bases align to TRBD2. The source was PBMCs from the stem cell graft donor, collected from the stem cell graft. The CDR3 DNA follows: TGCGCCAGCAGCCCCGCGACTAGCGGTTTTAGCACAGATACGCAGTATTTT. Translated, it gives CASSPATSGFSTDTQYF.